This T cell receptor beta chain comes out of a study of blood T cell repertoires in COVID-19. Study-level background: T cells, B-cell-depleted T cells, or PBMCs provided the cDNA or gDNA that served as material.

Clones were sequenced by immunoSEQ multiplex PCR, and TCRdb holds only the in-frame ones, with some missing. The data hold about 160,000 clones, with approximately 80% observed a single time. The sequence was collected from a woman in her sixties or seventies who had recovered from COVID-19. Sequenced material: PBMCs or T cells enriched from blood (not recorded which).

CDR3 coding DNA: TGTGCCATCAGTGACCCAGGACAGGGGGAGTACTACGAGCAGTACTTC. It translates to CAISDPGQGEYYEQYF. This sequence joins TRBV10-3 and TRBJ2-7, with 10 bases aligning to TRBD1. The CDR3 contains 16 residues. J gave up 3 bases and V 3 bases, and 8 bases lay outside the gene matches. The germline gives CDR1 ENHRY, CDR2 SYGVKD.